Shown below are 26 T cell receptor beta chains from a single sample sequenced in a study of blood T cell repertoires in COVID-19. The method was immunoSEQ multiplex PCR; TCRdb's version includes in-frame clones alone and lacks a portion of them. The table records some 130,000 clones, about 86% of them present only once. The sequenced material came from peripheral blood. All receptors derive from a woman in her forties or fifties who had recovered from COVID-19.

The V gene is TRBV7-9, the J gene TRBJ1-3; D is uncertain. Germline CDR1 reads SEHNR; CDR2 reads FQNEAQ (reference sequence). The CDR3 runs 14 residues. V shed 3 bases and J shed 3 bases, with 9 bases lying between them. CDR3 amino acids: CASSLIGHGNTIYF. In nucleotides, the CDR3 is TGTGCCAGCAGCTTGATTGGGCATGGAAACACCATATATTTT.

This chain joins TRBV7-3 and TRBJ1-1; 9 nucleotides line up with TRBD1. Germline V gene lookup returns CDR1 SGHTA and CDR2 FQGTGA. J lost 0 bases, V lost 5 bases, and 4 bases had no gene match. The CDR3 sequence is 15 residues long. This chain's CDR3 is CASSPWTGVNTEAFF. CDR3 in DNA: TGTGCCAGCAGCCCATGGACAGGGGTGAACACTGAAGCTTTCTTT.

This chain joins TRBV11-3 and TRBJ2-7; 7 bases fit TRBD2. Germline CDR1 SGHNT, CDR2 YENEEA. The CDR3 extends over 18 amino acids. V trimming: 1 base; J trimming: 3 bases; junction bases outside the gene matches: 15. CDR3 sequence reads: CASSLVPDIWGGNYEQYF. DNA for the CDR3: TGTGCCAGCAGCTTAGTCCCCGATATATGGGGGGGAAACTACGAGCAGTACTTC.

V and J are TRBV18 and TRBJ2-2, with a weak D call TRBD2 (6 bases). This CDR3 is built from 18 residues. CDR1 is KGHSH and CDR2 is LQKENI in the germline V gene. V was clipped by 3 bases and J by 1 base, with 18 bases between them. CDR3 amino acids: CASSPQRTTGENTGELFF. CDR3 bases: TGTGCCAGCTCACCCCAACGAACGACGGGGGAGAACACCGGGGAGCTGTTTTTT. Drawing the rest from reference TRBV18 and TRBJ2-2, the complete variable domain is NAGVMQNPRHLVRRRGQEARLRCSPMKGHSHVYWYRQLPEEGLKFMVYLQKENIIDESGMPKERFSAEFPKEGPSILRIQQVVRGDSAAYFCASSPQRTTGENTGELFFGEGSRLTVL.

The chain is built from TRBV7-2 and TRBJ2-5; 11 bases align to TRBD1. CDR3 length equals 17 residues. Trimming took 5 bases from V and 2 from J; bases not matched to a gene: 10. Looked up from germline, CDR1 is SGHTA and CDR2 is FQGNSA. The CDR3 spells CASSPTFGQGAQETQYF. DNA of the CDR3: TGTGCCAGCAGCCCAACCTTTGGACAGGGGGCTCAAGAGACCCAGTACTTC.

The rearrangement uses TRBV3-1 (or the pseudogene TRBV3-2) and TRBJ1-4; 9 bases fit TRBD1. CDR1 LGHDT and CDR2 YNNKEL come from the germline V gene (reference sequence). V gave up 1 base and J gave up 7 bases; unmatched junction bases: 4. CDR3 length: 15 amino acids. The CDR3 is CASSQVDRGGEKLFF. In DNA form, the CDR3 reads TGTGCCAGCAGCCAAGTGGACAGGGGAGGTGAAAAACTGTTTTTT.

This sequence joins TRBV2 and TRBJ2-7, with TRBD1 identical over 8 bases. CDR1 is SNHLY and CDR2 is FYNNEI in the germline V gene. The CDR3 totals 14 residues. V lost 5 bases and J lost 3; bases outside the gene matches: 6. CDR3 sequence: CASSTQGGGYEQYF. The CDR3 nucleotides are TGTGCCAGCAGTACACAGGGGGGAGGCTACGAGCAGTACTTC.

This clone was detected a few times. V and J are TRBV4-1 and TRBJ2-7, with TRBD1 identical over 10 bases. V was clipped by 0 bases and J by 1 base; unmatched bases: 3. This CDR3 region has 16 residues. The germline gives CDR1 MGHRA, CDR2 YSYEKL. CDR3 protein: CASSQDGDRGSYEQYF. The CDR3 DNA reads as TGCGCCAGCAGCCAAGACGGGGACAGGGGATCCTACGAGCAGTACTTC.

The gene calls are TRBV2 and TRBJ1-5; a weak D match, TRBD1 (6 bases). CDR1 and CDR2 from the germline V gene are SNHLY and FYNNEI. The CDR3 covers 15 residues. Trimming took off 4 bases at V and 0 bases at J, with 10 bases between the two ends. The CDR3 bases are TGTGCCAGCAGTGCCGGGACATATAGCAATCAGCCCCAGCATTTT. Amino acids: CASSAGTYSNQPQHF.

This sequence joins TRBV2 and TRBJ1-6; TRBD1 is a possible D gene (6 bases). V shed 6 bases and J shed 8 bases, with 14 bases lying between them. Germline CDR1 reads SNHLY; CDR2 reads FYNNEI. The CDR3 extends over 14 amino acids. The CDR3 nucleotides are TGTGCCAGCAGAGTCGACAGGTCCGATTCACCCCTCCACTTT. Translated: CASRVDRSDSPLHF. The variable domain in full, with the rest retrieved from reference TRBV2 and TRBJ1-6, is EPEVTQTPSHQVTQMGQEVILRCVPISNHLYFYWYRQILGQKVEFLVSFYNNEISEKSEIFDDQFSVERPDGSNFTLKIRSTKLEDSAMYFCASRVDRSDSPLHFGNGTRLTVT.

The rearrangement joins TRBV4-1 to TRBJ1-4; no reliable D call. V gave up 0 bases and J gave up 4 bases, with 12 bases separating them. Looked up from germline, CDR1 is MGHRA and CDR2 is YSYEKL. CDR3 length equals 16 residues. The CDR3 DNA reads TGCGCCAGCAGCCAAGAACTATCCCGCAATAATGAAAAACTGTTTTTT. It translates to CASSQELSRNNEKLFF.

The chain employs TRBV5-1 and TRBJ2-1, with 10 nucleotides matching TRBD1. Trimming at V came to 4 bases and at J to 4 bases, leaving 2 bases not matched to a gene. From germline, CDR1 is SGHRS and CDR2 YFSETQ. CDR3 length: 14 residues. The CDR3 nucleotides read TGCGCCAGCAGCCAGGGACAGGGGTACAATGAGCAGTTCTTC. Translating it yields CASSQGQGYNEQFF. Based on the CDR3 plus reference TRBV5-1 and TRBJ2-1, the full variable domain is KAGVTQTPRYLIKTRGQQVTLSCSPISGHRSVSWYQQTPGQGLQFLFEYFSETQRNKGNFPGRFSGRQFSNSRSEMNVSTLELGDSALYLCASSQGQGYNEQFFGPGTRLTVL.

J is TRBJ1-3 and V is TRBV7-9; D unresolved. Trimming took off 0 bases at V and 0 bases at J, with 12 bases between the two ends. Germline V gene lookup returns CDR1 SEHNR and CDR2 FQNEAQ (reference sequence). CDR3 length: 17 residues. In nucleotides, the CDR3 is TGTGCCAGCAGCTTAGCGGAGGGCCATTCCTCTGGAAACACCATATATTTT. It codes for CASSLAEGHSSGNTIYF.

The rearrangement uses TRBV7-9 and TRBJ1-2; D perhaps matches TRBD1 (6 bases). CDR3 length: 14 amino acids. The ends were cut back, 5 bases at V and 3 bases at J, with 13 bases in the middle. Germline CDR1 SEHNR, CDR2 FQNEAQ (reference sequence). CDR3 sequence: CASSSTGFDYGYTF. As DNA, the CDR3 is TGTGCCAGCAGCAGTACAGGGTTTGACTATGGCTACACCTTC.

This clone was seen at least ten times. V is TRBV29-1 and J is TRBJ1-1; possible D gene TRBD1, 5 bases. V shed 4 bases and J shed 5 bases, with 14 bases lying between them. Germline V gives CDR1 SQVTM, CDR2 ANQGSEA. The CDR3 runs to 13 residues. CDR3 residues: CSVVGGGRTEAFF. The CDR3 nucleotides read TGCAGCGTTGTAGGTGGGGGGAGGACTGAAGCTTTCTTT.

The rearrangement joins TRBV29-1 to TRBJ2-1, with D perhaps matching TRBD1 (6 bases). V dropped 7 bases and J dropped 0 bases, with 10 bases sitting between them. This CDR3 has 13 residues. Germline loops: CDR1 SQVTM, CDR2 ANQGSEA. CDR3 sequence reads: CSGTGTSYNEQFF. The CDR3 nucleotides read TGCAGCGGAACAGGGACCTCCTACAATGAGCAGTTCTTC.

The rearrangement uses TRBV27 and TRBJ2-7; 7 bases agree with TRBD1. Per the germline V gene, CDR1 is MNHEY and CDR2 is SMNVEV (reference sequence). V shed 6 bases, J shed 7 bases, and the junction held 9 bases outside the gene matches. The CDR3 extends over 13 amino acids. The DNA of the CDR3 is TGTGCCAGCAGGCGGACAGGATCCGCTGAGCAGTACTTC. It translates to CASRRTGSAEQYF.

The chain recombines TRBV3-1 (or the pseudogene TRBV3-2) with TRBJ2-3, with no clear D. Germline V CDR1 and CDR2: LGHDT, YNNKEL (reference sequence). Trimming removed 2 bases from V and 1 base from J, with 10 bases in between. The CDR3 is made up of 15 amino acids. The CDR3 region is CASSQTNFRTDTQYF. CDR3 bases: TGTGCCAGCAGCCAAACGAACTTCCGCACAGATACGCAGTATTTT.

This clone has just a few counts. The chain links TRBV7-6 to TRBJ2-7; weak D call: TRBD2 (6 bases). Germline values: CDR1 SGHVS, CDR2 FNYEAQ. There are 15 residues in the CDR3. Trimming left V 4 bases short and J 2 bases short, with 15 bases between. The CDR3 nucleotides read TGTGCCAGCAGCTCCCGGGTCGGGAGCGCCTACGAGCAGTACTTC. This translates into CASSSRVGSAYEQYF.

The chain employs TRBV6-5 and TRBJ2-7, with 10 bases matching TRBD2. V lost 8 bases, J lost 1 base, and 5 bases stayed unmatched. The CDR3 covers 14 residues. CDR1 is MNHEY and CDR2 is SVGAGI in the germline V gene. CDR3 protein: CASGVAGGSYEQYF. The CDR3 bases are TGTGCCAGCGGCGTAGCGGGGGGTTCCTACGAGCAGTACTTC.

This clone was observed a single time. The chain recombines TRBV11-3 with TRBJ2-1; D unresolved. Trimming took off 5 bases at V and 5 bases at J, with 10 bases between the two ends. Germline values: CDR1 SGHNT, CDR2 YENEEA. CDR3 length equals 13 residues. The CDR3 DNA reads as TGTGCCAGCAGCCCCCTATATAACAATGAGCAGTTCTTC. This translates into CASSPLYNNEQFF.

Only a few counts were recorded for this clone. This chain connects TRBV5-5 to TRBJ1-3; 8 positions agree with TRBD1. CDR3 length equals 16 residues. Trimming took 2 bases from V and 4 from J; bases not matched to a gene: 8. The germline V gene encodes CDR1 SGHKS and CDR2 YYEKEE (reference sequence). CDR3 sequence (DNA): TGTGCCAGCAGCTTCGGTGGACAGGGCCCGGGAAACACCATATATTTT. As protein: CASSFGGQGPGNTIYF.

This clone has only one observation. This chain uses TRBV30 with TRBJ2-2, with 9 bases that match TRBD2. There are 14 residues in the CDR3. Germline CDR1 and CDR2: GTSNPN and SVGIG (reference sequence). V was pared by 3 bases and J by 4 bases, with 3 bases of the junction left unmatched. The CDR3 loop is CAWRTSGRTGELFF. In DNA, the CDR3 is TGTGCCTGGAGGACTAGCGGACGCACCGGGGAGCTGTTTTTT. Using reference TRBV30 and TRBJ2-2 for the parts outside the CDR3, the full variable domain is SQTIHQWPATLVQPVGSPLSLECTVEGTSNPNLYWYRQAAGRGLQLLFYSVGIGQISSEVPQNLSASRPQDRQFILSSKKLLLSDSGFYLCAWRTSGRTGELFFGEGSRLTVL.

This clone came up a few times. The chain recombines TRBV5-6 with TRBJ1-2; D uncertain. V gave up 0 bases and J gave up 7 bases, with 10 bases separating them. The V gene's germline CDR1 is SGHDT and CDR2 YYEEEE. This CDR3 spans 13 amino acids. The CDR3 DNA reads TGTGCCAGCAGCTTGGCCGGGTTGGGTGGCTACACCTTC. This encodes CASSLAGLGGYTF.

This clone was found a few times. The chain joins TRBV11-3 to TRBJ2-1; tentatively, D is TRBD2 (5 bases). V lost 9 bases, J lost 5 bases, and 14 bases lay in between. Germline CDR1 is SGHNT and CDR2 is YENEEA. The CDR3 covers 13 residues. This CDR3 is CARKEVRDNEQFF. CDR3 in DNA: TGTGCCAGAAAAGAAGTGAGGGACAATGAGCAGTTCTTC.

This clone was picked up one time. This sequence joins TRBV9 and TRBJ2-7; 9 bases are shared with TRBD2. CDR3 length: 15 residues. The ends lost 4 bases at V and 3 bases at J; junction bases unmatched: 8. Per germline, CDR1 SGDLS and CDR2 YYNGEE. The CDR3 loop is CASSRYPSGDYEQYF. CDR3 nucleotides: TGTGCCAGCAGCCGTTATCCTAGCGGGGACTACGAGCAGTACTTC.